This T cell receptor beta chain was observed in a study of T cell responses to AZD1222 COVID-19 vaccine. Study observations and caveats: In all cases, repertoires were sampled only after the peak T cell response.

The table lists this clone with a count of one. Its antigen is as yet unknown. Sequenced by immunoSEQ multiplex PCR; TCRdb stores in-frame clones only, minus some. In the table there are roughly 58,000 clones, around 85% of which are singletons. The origin of this receptor is an adult in good health. The sequencing used peripheral blood, collected on day 0 of MenACWY control vaccination.

Here the CDR3 DNA reads TGTGCCAGCAGCTTCTACAGGGGGCCGGTCACCGGGGAGCTGTTTTTT. This codes for CASSFYRGPVTGELFF. The chain combines TRBV5-6 with TRBJ2-2; 9 nucleotides agree with TRBD1. CDR1 is SGHDT, CDR2 YYEEEE, per germline. This CDR3 spans 16 amino acids. V lost 2 bases, J lost 4 bases, and 6 bases stayed unmatched.